The 7 T cell receptor beta chains below come from one sample, sequenced in a study of blood T cell repertoires in COVID-19. The method was immunoSEQ multiplex PCR; TCRdb's version includes in-frame clones alone and lacks a portion of them. The table shows some 210,000 clones, with around four fifths occurring only once. Sequenced material: peripheral blood. These receptors all stem from a man aged 45-65 years with active or convalescent COVID-19.

The chain recombines TRBV4-1 with TRBJ1-3; unclear D gene. CDR1 MGHRA and CDR2 YSYEKL come from the germline V gene. V was pared by 4 bases and J by 0 bases, with 13 bases between. The CDR3 runs to 16 residues. In DNA form, the CDR3 reads TGCGCCAGCAGCCCCACAAATGGGCTCTCTGGAAACACCATATATTTT. Encoded protein: CASSPTNGLSGNTIYF.

This rearrangement joins TRBV19 to TRBJ2-2, with D possibly TRBD1 on 6 matching bases. Trimming pared 2 bases from V and 6 bases from J, leaving 10 bases between. The germline V gene has CDR1 LNHDA and CDR2 SQIVND (reference sequence). The CDR3 runs to 14 residues. DNA for the CDR3: TGTGCCAGTAGTATACCCCACAGGGCCGGGGAGCTGTTTTTT. This translates into CASSIPHRAGELFF. Full variable domain (remainder filled in from reference TRBV19 and TRBJ2-2): DGGITQSPKYLFRKEGQNVTLSCEQNLNHDAMYWYRQDPGQGLRLIYYSQIVNDFQKGDIAEGYSVSREKKESFPLTVTSAQKNPTAFYLCASSIPHRAGELFFGEGSRLTVL.

The gene calls are TRBV29-1 and TRBJ2-7; maybe TRBD1 (6 bases). With 4 bases removed from V and 4 bases from J, the gap between germline ends came to 20 bases. Germline values: CDR1 SQVTM, CDR2 ANQGSEA. The CDR3 is made up of 15 amino acids. The CDR3 bases are TGCAGCGTTGGGAATGGTCCTGGACAGATTTACGAGCAGTACTTC. Protein product: CSVGNGPGQIYEQYF.

The chain links TRBV7-9 to TRBJ2-1; D call uncertain. Germline V CDR1 and CDR2: SEHNR, FQNEAQ (reference sequence). The CDR3 spans 16 residues. Trimming cost V 5 bases and J 0 bases, with 14 bases left between them. Here the CDR3 reads CASSPGPGNSYNEQFF. As DNA, the CDR3 is TGTGCCAGCAGCCCCGGCCCGGGTAACTCCTACAATGAGCAGTTCTTC.

This chain joins TRBV10-1 and TRBJ1-4; the D gene is possibly TRBD1 (6 bases). CDR1 WNHNN and CDR2 SYGVQD come from the germline V gene (reference sequence). The CDR3 spans 16 residues. Trimming cost V 3 bases and J 7 bases, with 18 bases left between them. The CDR3 region has the DNA TGCGCCAGCAGTGAACTACGCCAAGTACAGGGTGAAAAACTGTTTTTT. Its translation: CASSELRQVQGEKLFF.

V is TRBV7-2 and J is TRBJ1-2; D call uncertain. This CDR3 is 18 amino acids long. Germline assignment: CDR1 SGHTA and CDR2 FQGNSA. V lost 1 base and J 1 base, leaving 19 bases between the germline ends. The CDR3: CASSLVAGGVGVNYGYTF. CDR3 DNA sequence: TGTGCCAGCAGCTTAGTCGCTGGAGGAGTCGGGGTTAACTATGGCTACACCTTC. The full variable domain, in which reference TRBV7-2 and TRBJ1-2 provide the parts outside the CDR3, is GAGVSQSPSNKVTEKGKDVELRCDPISGHTALYWYRQSLGQGLEFLIYFQGNSAPDKSGLPSDRFSAERTGGSVSTLTIQRTQQEDSAVYLCASSLVAGGVGVNYGYTFGSGTRLTVV.

Notes on this clone: Other nucleotide sequences from this sample produce the same CDR3. The J gene is TRBJ1-2, the V gene TRBV5-4; the D gene is possibly TRBD1 (6 bases). Trimming stripped 0 bases from V and 3 bases from J, with 6 bases between. In germline, CDR1 is SGHNT, CDR2 YYREEE (reference sequence). The CDR3 runs to 13 residues. The CDR3: CASSLDRDYGYTF. The CDR3 DNA follows: TGTGCCAGCAGCTTGGACAGGGACTATGGCTACACCTTC.